This TCR beta chain was sequenced in a study of control samples from healthy donors and cancer patients. Trimming pared 5 bases from V and 3 bases from J, leaving 13 bases between. The CDR3 is 14 amino acids. Germline V lookup: CDR1 SGHVS, CDR2 FQNEAQ. The repertoire was sequenced with immunoSEQ multiplex PCR; TCRdb's copy has only in-frame clones and lacks some. The sample yields some 120,000 clones, 88% seen once. This chain links TRBV7-8 with TRBJ1-2, with a weak D call TRBD1 (5 bases). This TCR derives from a woman between 65 and 79 years old in good health. Material: blood. CDR3 DNA sequence: TGTGCCAGCAGCCGCTGGGGCGACGACTATGGCTACACCTTC. Protein product: CASSRWGDDYGYTF.